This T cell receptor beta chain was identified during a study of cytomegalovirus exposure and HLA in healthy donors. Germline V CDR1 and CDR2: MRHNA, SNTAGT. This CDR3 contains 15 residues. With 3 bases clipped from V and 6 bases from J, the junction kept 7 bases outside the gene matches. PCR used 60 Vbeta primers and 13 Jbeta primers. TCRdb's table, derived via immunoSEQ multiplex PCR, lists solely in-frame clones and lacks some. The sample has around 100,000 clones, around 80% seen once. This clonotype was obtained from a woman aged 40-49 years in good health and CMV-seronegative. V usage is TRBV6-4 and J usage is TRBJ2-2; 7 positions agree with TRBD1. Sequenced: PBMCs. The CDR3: CASSEALQGAGELFF. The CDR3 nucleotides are TGTGCCAGCAGTGAGGCGCTCCAGGGGGCCGGGGAGCTGTTTTTT.